The clone carrying this T cell receptor beta chain was seen a single time. This entry belongs to a study of blood T cell repertoires in COVID-19. Study-level background: Sources were T cells, B-cell-depleted T cells, or PBMCs; the material itself was cDNA or gDNA.

Libraries were prepared by immunoSEQ multiplex PCR; TCRdb keeps only in-frame clonotypes and omits some of them. Counted here are roughly 190,000 clones, around four fifths occurring once; the ten biggest clones make up around 15%. Sequenced sample: peripheral blood. The receptor's source is a man under 40 with active or convalescent COVID-19.

The CDR3 DNA reads TGTGCTAGTGGTTTGGTACAGGGACAGGAAGGGGGAGCTTTCTTT. Encoded protein: CASGLVQGQEGGAFF. The rearrangement links TRBV12-5 to TRBJ1-1; 8 positions match TRBD1. The CDR3 consists of 15 residues. Germline assignment: CDR1 LGHNT and CDR2 FRNRAP. Trimming at V came to 0 bases and at J to 10 bases, leaving 10 bases not matched to a gene.